What follows are 10 T cell receptor beta chains derived from one specimen sequenced in a study of beta chain features in type 1 diabetes. Sequencing targeted expressed TCRB transcripts, as all isolated RNA had been reverse transcribed. Generated by immunoSEQ multiplex PCR, the TCRdb table keeps only in-frame clones and is missing some. Found here are a few hundred thousand clones, approximately 10% of them singletons; the top ten hold about 0.014%. What was sequenced was naive CD4+ T cells from blood. The receptors come from a woman under 40 in good health.

This clone was seen repeatedly, ten times or more. The chain joins TRBV28 to TRBJ2-5; possibly TRBD2 for D (6 bases). The CDR3 totals 14 residues. Trimming took off 5 bases at V and 4 bases at J, with 14 bases between the two ends. CDR1 is MDHEN, CDR2 SYDVKM, per germline. The CDR3: CASSAAGTGETQYF. The CDR3, as DNA: TGTGCCAGCAGTGCCGCGGGGACCGGAGAGACCCAGTACTTC.

The chain joins TRBV13 to TRBJ2-3, with 7 bases identical to TRBD2. Germline loops: CDR1 PRHDT, CDR2 FYEKMQ (reference sequence). V gave up 3 bases and J gave up 1 base; unmatched junction bases: 4. The CDR3 sequence is 15 residues long. The CDR3 coding sequence is TGTGCCAGCAGCTTTCCGGGGAGGGGCACAGATACGCAGTATTTT. Translating it yields CASSFPGRGTDTQYF.

This clone has a handful of counts. Other DNA variants within this sample encode the same CDR3. The rearrangement uses TRBV5-1 and TRBJ2-7, with 9 positions matching TRBD1. The length of the CDR3 is 15 residues. V lost 2 bases to trimming and J lost 2 bases; unmatched junction nucleotides: 5. Germline CDR1 and CDR2: SGHRS and YFSETQ. As DNA, the CDR3 is TGCGCCAGCAGCTTAGGGGGACAGGGCGCCTACGAGCAGTACTTC. It codes for CASSLGGQGAYEQYF. Using reference TRBV5-1 and TRBJ2-7 for the parts outside the CDR3, the full variable domain is KAGVTQTPRYLIKTRGQQVTLSCSPISGHRSVSWYQQTPGQGLQFLFEYFSETQRNKGNFPGRFSGRQFSNSRSEMNVSTLELGDSALYLCASSLGGQGAYEQYFGPGTRLTVT.

The chain links TRBV9 to TRBJ2-5; TRBD2 aligns across 10 bases. Germline V gives CDR1 SGDLS, CDR2 YYNGEE. The CDR3 sequence is 17 residues long. The V gene end was trimmed by 0 bases and the J gene end by 1 base; junction bases not matched to a gene: 6. This CDR3 is CASSVGVASGSQETQYF. Here the CDR3 DNA reads TGTGCCAGCAGCGTAGGAGTAGCTAGCGGGAGCCAAGAGACCCAGTACTTC.

The chain carries TRBV9 and TRBJ2-3; D may be TRBD2 (7 bases). V was cut by 0 bases and J by 0 bases, with 17 bases left in between. CDR3 length equals 18 residues. CDR1 is SGDLS, CDR2 YYNGEE, per germline. The CDR3 DNA reads as TGTGCCAGCAGCGTAGGTCCAGGGAGGGGGGCTAGCACAGATACGCAGTATTTT. It encodes CASSVGPGRGASTDTQYF.

In its sample, this clone was seen a few times. The chain has TRBV7-3 and TRBJ2-1, with TRBD2 identical over 11 bases. Trimming cost V 0 bases and J 8 bases; bases outside gene matches: 9. Germline V gives CDR1 SGHTA, CDR2 FQGTGA. This CDR3 contains 17 residues. The CDR3 nucleotides are TGTGCCAGCAGCTTAACGCCCTTAGCGGGAGGGATTGATGAGCAGTTCTTC. Translating gives CASSLTPLAGGIDEQFF.

In its sample, this clone was seen a few times. The J gene is TRBJ2-1, the V gene TRBV11-2; 9 nucleotides line up with TRBD2. The CDR3 has 15 amino acids. The V gene's germline CDR1 is SGHAT and CDR2 FQNNGV. The V segment lost 3 bases and the J segment 5 bases; nucleotides outside the gene matches: 5. This CDR3 reads CASSLRTSAHNEQFF. The DNA of the CDR3 is TGTGCCAGCAGCTTGAGGACTAGCGCCCACAATGAGCAGTTCTTC.

CDR3 nucleotide sequence: TGTGCCAGCAGCTTAGTAGAGGCCTACGAGCAGTACTTC. The encoded protein is CASSLVEAYEQYF. The V call is TRBV7-2, the J call TRBJ2-5, with D unresolved. The J call may be wrong; the DNA end is better matched by TRBJ2-7. Germline-derived CDR1 and CDR2 are SGHTA and FQGNSA. There are 13 residues in the CDR3.

V is TRBV5-4 and J is TRBJ2-5; D ambiguous. The V gene lost 1 base and the J gene lost 3 bases, with 7 bases spanning the gap. Looked up from germline, CDR1 is SGHNT and CDR2 is YYREEE (reference sequence). The CDR3 totals 13 residues. The CDR3 sequence is CASSLRGEETQYF. CDR3 sequence (DNA): TGTGCCAGCAGCTTGAGAGGAGAAGAGACCCAGTACTTC.

This clone came up a few times. The chain couples TRBV29-1 to TRBJ1-1; D is uncertain. Trimming shortened V by 8 bases and J by 1 base, and 14 bases separated the two germline ends. The CDR3 length is 13 residues. Looked up from germline, CDR1 is SQVTM and CDR2 is ANQGSEA. The CDR3 nucleotides read TGCAGCACCTTGGCGGGTCGGAACACTGAAGCTTTCTTT. It yields the protein CSTLAGRNTEAFF.